This TCR beta chain was sequenced for a study of T cell responses to AZD1222 COVID-19 vaccine. Study conclusions and caveats: Among spike-specific TCRs, nearly half reportedly target unmutated variant regions.

Of note for this clone: Antigen specificity is unknown.

Data came from immunoSEQ multiplex PCR; TCRdb stores just in-frame clones and leaves some out. The table includes approximately 180,000 clones, approximately 90% detected once. This CDR3 comprises 17 residues. Per the germline V gene, CDR1 is ENHRY and CDR2 is SYGVKD. The V segment lost 4 bases and the J segment 6 bases; nucleotides outside the gene matches: 17. The rearrangement joins TRBV10-3 to TRBJ1-2; the match to TRBD1 covers 7 bases. The sequence came from an adult who received the AZD1222 COVID-19 vaccine. The sequencing used peripheral blood, collected 28 days after the second AZD1222 dose. CDR3 loop: CAISVRIQGPSGDGYTF. The CDR3 region has the DNA TGTGCCATCAGTGTTAGGATACAGGGGCCCTCGGGGGATGGCTACACCTTC.